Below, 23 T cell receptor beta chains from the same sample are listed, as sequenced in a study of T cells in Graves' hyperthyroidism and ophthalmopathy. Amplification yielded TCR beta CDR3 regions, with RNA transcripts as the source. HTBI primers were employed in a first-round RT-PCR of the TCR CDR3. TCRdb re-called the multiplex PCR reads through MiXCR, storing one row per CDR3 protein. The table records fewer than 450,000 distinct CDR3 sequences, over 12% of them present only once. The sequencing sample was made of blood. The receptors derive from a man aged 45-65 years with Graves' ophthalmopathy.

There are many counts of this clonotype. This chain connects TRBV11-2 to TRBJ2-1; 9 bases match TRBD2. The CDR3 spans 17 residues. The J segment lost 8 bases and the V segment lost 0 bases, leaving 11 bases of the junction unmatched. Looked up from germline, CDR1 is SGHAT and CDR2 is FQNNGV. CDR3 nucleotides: TGTGCCAGCAGCTTAGATCGCGCGGCTAGCGGGAACGATGAGCAGTTCTTC. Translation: CASSLDRAASGNDEQFF.

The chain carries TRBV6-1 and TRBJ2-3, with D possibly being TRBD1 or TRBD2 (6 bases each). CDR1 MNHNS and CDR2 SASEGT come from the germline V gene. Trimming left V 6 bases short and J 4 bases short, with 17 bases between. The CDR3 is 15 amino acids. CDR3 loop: CASSPRGAAADTQYF. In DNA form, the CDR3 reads TGTGCCAGCAGCCCTAGGGGGGCCGCGGCAGATACGCAGTATTTT.

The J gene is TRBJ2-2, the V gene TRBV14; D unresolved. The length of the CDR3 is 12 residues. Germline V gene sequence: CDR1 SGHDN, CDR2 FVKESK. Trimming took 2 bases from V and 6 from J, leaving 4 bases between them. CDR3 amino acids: CASSQLPGELFF. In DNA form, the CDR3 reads TGTGCCAGCAGCCAATTACCCGGGGAGCTGTTTTTT.

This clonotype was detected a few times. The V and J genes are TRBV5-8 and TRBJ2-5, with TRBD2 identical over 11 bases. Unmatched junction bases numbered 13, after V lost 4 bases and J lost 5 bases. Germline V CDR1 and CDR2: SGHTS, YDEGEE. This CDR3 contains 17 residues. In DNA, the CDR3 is TGTGCCAGCAGCCCTACGAATAGCGGGAGGGCCAGGGAGACCCAGTACTTC. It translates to CASSPTNSGRARETQYF.

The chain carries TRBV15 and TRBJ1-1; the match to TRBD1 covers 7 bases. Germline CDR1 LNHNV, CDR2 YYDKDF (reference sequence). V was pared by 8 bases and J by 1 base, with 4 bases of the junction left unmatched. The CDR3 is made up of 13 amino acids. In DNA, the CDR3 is TGTGCCACCGCCGACAGGGAGAACACTGAAGCTTTCTTT. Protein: CATADRENTEAFF.

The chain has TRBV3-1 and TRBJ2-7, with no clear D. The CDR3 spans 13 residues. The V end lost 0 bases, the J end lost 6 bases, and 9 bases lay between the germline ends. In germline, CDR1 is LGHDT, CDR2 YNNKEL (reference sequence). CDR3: CASSQDSPSEQYF. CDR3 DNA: TGTGCCAGCAGCCAAGACAGTCCCTCCGAGCAGTACTTC.

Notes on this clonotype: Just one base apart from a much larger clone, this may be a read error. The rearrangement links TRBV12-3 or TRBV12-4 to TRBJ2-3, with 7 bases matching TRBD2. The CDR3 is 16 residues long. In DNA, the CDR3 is TGTGCCAGCAGTTTAGGGGCGGGAGTGGGCACAAATACGCAGTATTTT. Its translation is CASSLGAGVGTNTQYF.

The DNA for the CDR3 is TGTGCCAGCAGCCAGGTGCCGGGGAACACTGAAGCTTTCTTT. The encoded protein is CASSQVPGNTEAFF. The V and J genes are TRBV14 and TRBJ1-1, with unresolved D. Germline CDR1 SGHDN, CDR2 FVKESK. Trimming removed 3 bases from V and 1 base from J, with 9 bases in between. This CDR3 has 14 amino acids. Combining the CDR3 with reference TRBV14 and TRBJ1-1 gives the whole variable domain EAGVTQFPSHSVIEKGQTVTLRCDPISGHDNLYWYRRVMGKEIKFLLHFVKESKQDESGMPNNRFLAERTGGTYSTLKVQPAELEDSGVYFCASSQVPGNTEAFFGQGTRLTVV.

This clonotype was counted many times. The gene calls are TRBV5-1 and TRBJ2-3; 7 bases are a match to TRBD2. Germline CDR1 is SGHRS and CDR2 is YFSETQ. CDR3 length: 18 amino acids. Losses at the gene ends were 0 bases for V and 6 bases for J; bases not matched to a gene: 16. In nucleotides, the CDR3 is TGCGCCAGCAGCTTGGTTCCTAGCGGCAATGGGTGGATGGATACGCAGTATTTT. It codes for CASSLVPSGNGWMDTQYF.

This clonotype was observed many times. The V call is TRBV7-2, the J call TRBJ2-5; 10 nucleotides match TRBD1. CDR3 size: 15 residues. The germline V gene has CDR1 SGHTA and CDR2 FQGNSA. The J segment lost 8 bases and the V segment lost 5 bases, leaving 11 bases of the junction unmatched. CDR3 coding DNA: TGTGCCAGCAGCCCCCGGACAGGGGGTGGTAGTACCCAGTACTTC. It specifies CASSPRTGGGSTQYF.

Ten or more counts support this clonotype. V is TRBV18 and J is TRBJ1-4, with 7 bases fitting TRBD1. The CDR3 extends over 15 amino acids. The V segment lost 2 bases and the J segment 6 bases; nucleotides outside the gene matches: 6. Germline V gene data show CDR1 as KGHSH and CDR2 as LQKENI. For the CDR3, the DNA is TGTGCCAGCTCACCAAGGCAGGGGGTGCATGAAAAACTGTTTTTT. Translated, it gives CASSPRQGVHEKLFF.

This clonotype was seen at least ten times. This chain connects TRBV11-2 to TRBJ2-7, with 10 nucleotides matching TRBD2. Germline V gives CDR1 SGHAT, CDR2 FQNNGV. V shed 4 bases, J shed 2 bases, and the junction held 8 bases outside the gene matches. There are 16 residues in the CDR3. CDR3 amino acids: CASSSRASGSTYEQYF. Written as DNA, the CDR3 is TGTGCCAGCAGCTCCCGGGCTAGCGGGAGTACCTACGAGCAGTACTTC.

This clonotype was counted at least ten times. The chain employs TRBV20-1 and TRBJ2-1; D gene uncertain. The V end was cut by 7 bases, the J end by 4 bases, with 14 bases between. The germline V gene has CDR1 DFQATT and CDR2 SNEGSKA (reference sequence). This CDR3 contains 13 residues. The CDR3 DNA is TGCAGTGTTCGGTCTAATGCTTACAATGAGCAGTTCTTC. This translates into CSVRSNAYNEQFF.

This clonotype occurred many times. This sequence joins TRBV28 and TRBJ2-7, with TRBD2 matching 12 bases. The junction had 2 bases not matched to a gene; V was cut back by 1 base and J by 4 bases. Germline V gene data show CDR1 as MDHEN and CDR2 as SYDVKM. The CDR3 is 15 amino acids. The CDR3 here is CASSLLTSGRYEQYF. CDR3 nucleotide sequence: TGTGCCAGCAGTTTATTAACTAGCGGGAGGTACGAGCAGTACTTC.

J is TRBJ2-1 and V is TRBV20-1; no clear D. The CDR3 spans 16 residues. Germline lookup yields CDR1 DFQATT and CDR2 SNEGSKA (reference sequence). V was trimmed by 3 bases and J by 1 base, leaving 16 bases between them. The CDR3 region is CSARDPRVRSYNEQFF. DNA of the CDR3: TGCAGTGCTAGGGATCCACGGGTTAGGTCCTACAATGAGCAGTTCTTC.

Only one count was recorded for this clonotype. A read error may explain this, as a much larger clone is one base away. As DNA, the CDR3 is TGCAGTGTTAGAGATCAGGAAAGCTATGGCTACACCTTC. The encoded protein is CSVRDQESYGYTF. The chain is built from TRBV20-1 and TRBJ1-2; no clear D. Germline loops: CDR1 DFQATT, CDR2 SNEGSKA (reference sequence). CDR3 size: 13 residues.

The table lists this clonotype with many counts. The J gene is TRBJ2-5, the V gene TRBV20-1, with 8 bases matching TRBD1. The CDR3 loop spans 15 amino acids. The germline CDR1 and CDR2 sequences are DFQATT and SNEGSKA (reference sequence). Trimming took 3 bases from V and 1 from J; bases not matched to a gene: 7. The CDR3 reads CSASPQTGVQETQYF. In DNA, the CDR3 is TGCAGTGCTAGCCCCCAGACAGGGGTCCAAGAGACCCAGTACTTC.

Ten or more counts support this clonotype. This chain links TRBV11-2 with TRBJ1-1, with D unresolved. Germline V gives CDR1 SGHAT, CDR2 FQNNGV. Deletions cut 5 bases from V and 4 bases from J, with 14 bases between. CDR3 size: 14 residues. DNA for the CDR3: TGTGCCAGCAGCCCCACGTGGGGTCGCACTGAAGCTTTCTTT. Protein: CASSPTWGRTEAFF.

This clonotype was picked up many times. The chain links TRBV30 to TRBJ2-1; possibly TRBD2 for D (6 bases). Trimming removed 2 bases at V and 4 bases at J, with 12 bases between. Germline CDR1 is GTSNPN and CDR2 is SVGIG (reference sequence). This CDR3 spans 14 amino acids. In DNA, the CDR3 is TGTGCCTGGAGTATATGGGAGGCATACAATGAGCAGTTCTTC. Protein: CAWSIWEAYNEQFF.

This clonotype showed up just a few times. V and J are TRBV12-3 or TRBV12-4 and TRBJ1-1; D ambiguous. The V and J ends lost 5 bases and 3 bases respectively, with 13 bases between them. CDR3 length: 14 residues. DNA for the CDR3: TGTGCCAGCAGTCGCCCTACGAGGGACACTGAAGCTTTCTTT. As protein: CASSRPTRDTEAFF.

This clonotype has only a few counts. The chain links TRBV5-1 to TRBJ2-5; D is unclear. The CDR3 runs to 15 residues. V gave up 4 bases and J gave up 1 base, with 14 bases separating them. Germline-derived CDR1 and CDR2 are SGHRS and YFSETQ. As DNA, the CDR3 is TGCGCCAGCAGCCCAAGCCCTTGGGCCCAAGAGACCCAGTACTTC. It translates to CASSPSPWAQETQYF.

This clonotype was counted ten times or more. Here the CDR3 reads CAWSSGTEVFRYF. In nucleotides, the CDR3 is TGTGCCTGGAGTTCCGGGACAGAGGTATTTCGGTACTTC. This chain joins TRBV30 and TRBJ2-5; 7 bases match TRBD1. The CDR3 loop spans 13 amino acids. Per the germline V gene, CDR1 is GTSNPN and CDR2 is SVGIG (reference sequence). Germline trimming cut 2 bases from V and 13 bases from J; bases unmatched to any gene: 13.

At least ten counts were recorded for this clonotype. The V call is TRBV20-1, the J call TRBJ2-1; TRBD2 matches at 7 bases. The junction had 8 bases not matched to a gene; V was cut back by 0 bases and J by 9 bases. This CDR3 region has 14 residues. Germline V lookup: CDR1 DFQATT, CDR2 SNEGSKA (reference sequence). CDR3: CSARDTSGVGEQFF. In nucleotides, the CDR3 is TGCAGTGCTAGAGATACAAGCGGGGTAGGTGAGCAGTTCTTC.